Below, 27 T cell receptor beta chains from the same sample are listed, as sequenced in a study of shared clonotypes between healthy human individuals. The repertoire was sequenced with immunoSEQ multiplex PCR; TCRdb's copy has only in-frame clones and lacks some. This table holds about 2.2 million clones, roughly 93% found once. CD45RO negativity and positive selection for CCR7 defined naive CD8 cells, a population that excluded terminally differentiated effector memory CD45RA+ cells. The sequenced material came from naive CD8+ T cells from PBMCs. Receptors originate from a man between 18 and 29 years old in good health. Some clones in this sample may be carry-over from other donors' samples.

This chain uses TRBV7-8 with TRBJ2-2; 8 positions match TRBD1. The CDR3 spans 15 residues. J gave up 7 bases and V 4 bases, and 8 bases lay outside the gene matches. Germline V gene lookup returns CDR1 SGHVS and CDR2 FQNEAQ. The CDR3, as DNA: TGTGCCAGCAGCTCCCTAGGACAGGGTGACGGGGAGCTGTTTTTT. Encoded protein: CASSSLGQGDGELFF.

V and J are TRBV6-5 and TRBJ2-7; weak D call: TRBD1 (6 bases). The CDR3 runs 15 residues. Germline assignment: CDR1 MNHEY and CDR2 SVGAGI. The germline V and J ends were trimmed by 2 bases and 1 base, with 12 bases remaining between them. CDR3 protein: CASSYDGTLSYEQYF. CDR3 in DNA: TGTGCCAGCAGTTACGACGGGACACTATCCTACGAGCAGTACTTC.

V and J are TRBV28 and TRBJ2-1; D possibly corresponds to TRBD2 (5 bases). The CDR3 contains 15 residues. The V and J ends lost 3 bases and 9 bases respectively, with 18 bases between them. Germline V gives CDR1 MDHEN, CDR2 SYDVKM. In nucleotides, the CDR3 is TGTGCCAGCAGTTTCCTAGACGGGGAAGGGAGTGAGCAGTTCTTC. Amino acid sequence: CASSFLDGEGSEQFF.

The chain is built from TRBV9 and TRBJ2-2; D ambiguous. Germline assignment: CDR1 SGDLS and CDR2 YYNGEE. Between the trimmed V and J ends, which lost 2 bases and 3 bases, there was a span of 8 bases. The CDR3 spans 14 residues. This chain's CDR3 is CASSVSQDTGELFF. The CDR3 nucleotides are TGTGCCAGCAGCGTCAGCCAGGACACCGGGGAGCTGTTTTTT.

The chain couples TRBV15 to TRBJ2-7; 9 positions agree with TRBD2. This CDR3 comprises 15 residues. Germline V CDR1 and CDR2: LNHNV, YYDKDF (reference sequence). Germline trimming cut 5 bases from V and 1 base from J; bases unmatched to any gene: 6. In DNA form, the CDR3 reads TGTGCCACCAGCGAAGGGACTAGCACTTCCTACGAGCAGTACTTC. This gives the protein CATSEGTSTSYEQYF. Full variable domain (missing parts from reference TRBV15 and TRBJ2-7): DAMVIQNPRYQVTQFGKPVTLSCSQTLNHNVMYWYQQKSSQAPKLLFHYYDKDFNNEADTPDNFQSRRPNTSFCFLDIRSPGLGDTAMYLCATSEGTSTSYEQYFGPGTRLTVT.

The V and J genes are TRBV10-3 and TRBJ2-7, with D hard to call. The CDR3 has 14 residues. Germline CDR1 reads ENHRY; CDR2 reads SYGVKD. V was shortened by 3 bases and J by 3 bases, with 12 bases between the two germline ends. The CDR3 region has the DNA TGTGCCATCAGTGACCCTACACTCGGCTACGAGCAGTACTTC. The encoded protein is CAISDPTLGYEQYF.

This rearrangement joins TRBV28 to TRBJ2-7; possible D gene TRBD2, 6 bases. This CDR3 contains 15 residues. The germline V gene has CDR1 MDHEN and CDR2 SYDVKM. Trimming left V 4 bases short and J 7 bases short, with 20 bases between. The CDR3 spells CASSSSRRASGEQYF. For the CDR3, the DNA is TGTGCCAGCAGTTCCTCGAGGAGGGCTTCGGGAGAGCAGTACTTC.

The chain employs TRBV29-1 and TRBJ2-4; the D is unclear. This CDR3 has 14 amino acids. V was clipped by 6 bases and J by 1 base, with 13 bases between them. Germline assignment: CDR1 SQVTM and CDR2 ANQGSEA. CDR3 coding DNA: TGCAGCGTCCGACCCCTCGGGGCCAAAAACATTCAGTACTTC. Amino acid sequence: CSVRPLGAKNIQYF.

The chain carries TRBV28 and TRBJ2-7, with D perhaps matching TRBD2 (6 bases). V lost 2 bases to trimming and J lost 2 bases, with 13 bases between them. This CDR3 comprises 15 residues. Germline V gene sequence: CDR1 MDHEN, CDR2 SYDVKM. The CDR3 coding sequence is TGTGCCAGCAGTTTAGCCCGGGACTCTGCCTACGAGCAGTACTTC. Translating gives CASSLARDSAYEQYF.

This chain uses TRBV7-9 with TRBJ1-5; tentative D call: TRBD1 (5 bases). Germline assignment: CDR1 SEHNR and CDR2 FQNEAQ (reference sequence). The V and J ends lost 5 bases and 5 bases respectively, with 13 bases between them. The CDR3 is 14 amino acids. This CDR3 reads CASSPPGLHQPQHF. As DNA, the CDR3 is TGTGCCAGCAGCCCGCCAGGGTTGCATCAGCCCCAGCATTTT.

V usage is TRBV7-9 and J usage is TRBJ2-5; 8 positions match TRBD1. The CDR3 has 15 amino acids. J gave up 1 base and V 10 bases, and 11 bases lay outside the gene matches. Germline V gives CDR1 SEHNR, CDR2 FQNEAQ (reference sequence). CDR3 nucleotide sequence: TGTGCCACCCCCTTCCCCGACAGGGGCCAAGAGACCCAGTACTTC. Its translation is CATPFPDRGQETQYF.

This chain connects TRBV27 to TRBJ1-1, with TRBD1 identical over 7 bases. Per the germline V gene, CDR1 is MNHEY and CDR2 is SMNVEV (reference sequence). CDR3 length: 13 residues. V lost 10 bases to trimming and J lost 1 base; unmatched junction nucleotides: 6. CDR3 in amino acids: CATARQGNTEAFF. The CDR3 DNA reads TGTGCCACTGCTAGACAGGGGAACACTGAAGCTTTCTTT.

The chain has TRBV5-4 and TRBJ2-2, with D unclear. The CDR3 runs 12 residues. The V end lost 9 bases, the J end lost 5 bases, and 11 bases lay between the germline ends. Germline V gene lookup returns CDR1 SGHNT and CDR2 YYREEE (reference sequence). CDR3 in amino acids: CATWIGTGELFF. Written as DNA, the CDR3 is TGTGCCACCTGGATTGGGACCGGGGAGCTGTTTTTT.

This chain joins TRBV27 and TRBJ2-5; 11 nucleotides agree with TRBD2. Germline assignment: CDR1 MNHEY and CDR2 SMNVEV (reference sequence). This CDR3 spans 17 amino acids. With 3 bases clipped from V and 2 bases from J, the junction kept 8 bases outside the gene matches. The CDR3 region is CASSFHSLAGGQETQYF. DNA of the CDR3: TGTGCCAGCAGTTTCCACTCCCTAGCGGGGGGACAAGAGACCCAGTACTTC.

Comment on this clone: Different DNA sequences within this sample yield the same CDR3. V and J are TRBV10-3 and TRBJ2-1; 11 bases are a match to TRBD2. V gave up 6 bases and J gave up 5 bases; unmatched junction bases: 0. This CDR3 has 13 residues. Looked up from germline, CDR1 is ENHRY and CDR2 is SYGVKD. CDR3 bases: TGTGCCATCAGACTAGCGGGAGACAATGAGCAGTTCTTC. The encoded protein is CAIRLAGDNEQFF.

The chain recombines TRBV5-8 with TRBJ2-3; D possibly uses TRBD1 or TRBD2 (7 bases each). Per germline, CDR1 SGHTS and CDR2 YDEGEE. This CDR3 comprises 15 residues. V was clipped by 4 bases and J by 4 bases, with 16 bases between them. The CDR3 reads CASSEYRGGSDTQYF. The CDR3 DNA is TGTGCCAGCAGCGAATACAGGGGAGGGTCAGATACGCAGTATTTT.

The chain carries TRBV4-2 and TRBJ2-2; 8 bases line up with TRBD2. This CDR3 spans 20 amino acids. Germline V gene sequence: CDR1 LGHNA, CDR2 YNFKEQ. The junction had 14 bases not matched to a gene; V was cut back by 0 bases and J by 2 bases. This CDR3 reads CASSQEPVTDGRENTGELFF. The DNA for the CDR3 is TGTGCCAGCAGCCAAGAGCCCGTGACTGACGGGAGGGAAAACACCGGGGAGCTGTTTTTT.

The CDR3 coding sequence is TGTGCCAGCAGTGTCTCAAGGAGAAGCTCCTACAATGAGCAGTTCTTC. It encodes CASSVSRRSSYNEQFF. The chain is built from TRBV6-1 and TRBJ2-1; D call uncertain. Trimming shortened V by 4 bases and J by 0 bases, and 13 bases separated the two germline ends. The CDR3 runs 16 residues. Germline-derived CDR1 and CDR2 are MNHNS and SASEGT.

The gene calls are TRBV14 and TRBJ1-1; possible D gene TRBD1, 6 bases. Germline V gene sequence: CDR1 SGHDN, CDR2 FVKESK. CDR3 size: 12 residues. V was shortened by 4 bases and J by 5 bases, with 8 bases between the two germline ends. CDR3 residues: CASSPTGTEAFF. DNA for the CDR3: TGTGCCAGCAGCCCAACAGGGACTGAAGCTTTCTTT. The full variable domain, rest sourced from reference TRBV14 and TRBJ1-1, is EAGVTQFPSHSVIEKGQTVTLRCDPISGHDNLYWYRRVMGKEIKFLLHFVKESKQDESGMPNNRFLAERTGGTYSTLKVQPAELEDSGVYFCASSPTGTEAFFGQGTRLTVV.

For the CDR3, the DNA is TGTGCCAGCAGCGCCACAATGACGAGAGGCCAAAGCTCCTACGAGCAGTACTTC. It encodes CASSATMTRGQSSYEQYF. The rearrangement joins TRBV7-9 to TRBJ2-7; the D is unclear. The CDR3 runs to 18 residues. Per the germline V gene, CDR1 is SEHNR and CDR2 is FQNEAQ (reference sequence). V was cut by 5 bases and J by 0 bases, with 23 bases left in between.

The chain carries TRBV27 and TRBJ2-5, with D possibly being TRBD1 or TRBD2 (5 bases each). V was pared by 2 bases and J by 2 bases, with 12 bases between. The germline gives CDR1 MNHEY, CDR2 SMNVEV (reference sequence). The CDR3 covers 15 residues. CDR3 DNA sequence: TGTGCCAGCAGTTTAGGGCCGGGACGGCAAGAGACCCAGTACTTC. This codes for CASSLGPGRQETQYF.

J is TRBJ2-7 and V is TRBV9; no clear D. Trimming took 4 bases from V and 2 from J, leaving 19 bases between them. The germline CDR1 and CDR2 sequences are SGDLS and YYNGEE. This CDR3 contains 16 residues. The CDR3 spells CASSRNKVDGTYEQYF. The CDR3 DNA follows: TGTGCCAGCAGCCGGAATAAGGTCGACGGAACCTACGAGCAGTACTTC.

Remarks on this clone: Other DNA sequences within the sample encode an identical CDR3. The CDR3 protein is CASSTGNTGELFF. Written as DNA, the CDR3 is TGTGCCAGCAGTACAGGGAACACCGGGGAGCTGTTTTTT. V is TRBV5-6 and J is TRBJ2-2; maybe TRBD1 (5 bases). The CDR3 runs to 13 residues. V was clipped by 5 bases and J by 1 base, with 6 bases between them. Germline V gene lookup returns CDR1 SGHDT and CDR2 YYEEEE. The complete variable domain, with remaining parts taken from reference TRBV5-6 and TRBJ2-2, reads DAGVTQSPTHLIKTRGQQVTLRCSPKSGHDTVSWYQQALGQGPQFIFQYYEEEERQRGNFPDRFSGHQFPNYSSELNVNALLLGDSALYLCASSTGNTGELFFGEGSRLTVL.

The CDR3 coding sequence is TGCGCCAGCAGCCAAGAAGGCTCTGGAAACACCATATATTTT. Encoded protein: CASSQEGSGNTIYF. The chain carries TRBV4-3 and TRBJ1-3; no reliable D call. The CDR3 is 14 residues long. V lost 0 bases, J lost 0 bases, and 3 bases lay in between. Germline-derived CDR1 and CDR2 are LGHNA and YSLEER.

Of note for this clone: Other DNA sequences within the sample encode an identical CDR3. V and J are TRBV2 and TRBJ1-1; D not certain. Trimming pared 1 base from V and 2 bases from J, leaving 8 bases between. Germline V gene lookup returns CDR1 SNHLY and CDR2 FYNNEI. The CDR3 totals 14 residues. DNA for the CDR3: TGTGCCAGCAGTGAAGGCAGAAAAAACACTGAAGCTTTCTTT. This codes for CASSEGRKNTEAFF.

The CDR3: CASSQGLYYEQYF. The CDR3 bases are TGCGCCAGCAGCCAAGGACTCTACTACGAGCAGTACTTC. V gene TRBV4-3 combines with J gene TRBJ2-5; D gene unclear. The DNA end is more similar to TRBJ2-7, so the J call may be wrong. This CDR3 is built from 13 residues. The germline V gene encodes CDR1 LGHNA and CDR2 YSLEER.

This chain joins TRBV28 and TRBJ2-7; 10 bases agree with TRBD1. Germline values: CDR1 MDHEN, CDR2 SYDVKM. CDR3 length equals 15 residues. J was trimmed by 5 bases and V by 2 bases; bases with no gene match: 6. CDR3 in amino acids: CASSLTGQGYHEQYF. The CDR3 nucleotides are TGTGCCAGCAGTTTAACGGGACAGGGGTACCACGAGCAGTACTTC.